These 14 T cell receptor beta chains originate from one sample sequenced in a study of cytomegalovirus exposure and HLA in healthy donors. With 60 Vbeta and 13 Jbeta primers, the PCR was carried out. Assay: immunoSEQ multiplex PCR; the TCRdb copy retains only in-frame clones and omits some. The table records about 150,000 clones, about 70% of them present only once. Material: PBMCs. The receptors were gathered from a woman aged 55-69 years in good health and CMV-seropositive.

The chain is built from TRBV4-1 and TRBJ1-5; weak D call: TRBD1 (5 bases). The CDR3 loop spans 16 amino acids. V shed 3 bases and J shed 0 bases, with 12 bases lying between them. The V gene's germline CDR1 is MGHRA and CDR2 YSYEKL. This chain's CDR3 is CASSQDTPYSNQPQHF. The CDR3, as DNA: TGCGCCAGCAGCCAGGACACACCTTATAGCAATCAGCCCCAGCATTTT.

In its sample, this clone was seen a few times. Here the CDR3 reads CAISESQGAETQYF. CDR3 coding DNA: TGTGCCATCAGTGAGTCTCAGGGGGCAGAGACCCAGTACTTC. The chain carries TRBV10-3 and TRBJ2-5, with TRBD1 matching over 8 bases. CDR3 length: 14 amino acids. V gave up 0 bases and J gave up 4 bases; unmatched junction bases: 1. Germline CDR1 and CDR2: ENHRY and SYGVKD.

The gene calls are TRBV9 and TRBJ2-7; D unresolved. There are 15 residues in the CDR3. CDR1 and CDR2 (germline): SGDLS, YYNGEE. Between the trimmed V and J ends, which lost 0 bases and 0 bases, there was a span of 10 bases. Here the CDR3 reads CASSVGQASSYEQYF. DNA of the CDR3: TGTGCCAGCAGCGTAGGGCAGGCCAGCTCCTACGAGCAGTACTTC.

V usage is TRBV2 and J usage is TRBJ1-5; D unclear. The CDR3 contains 14 residues. V shed 5 bases and J shed 0 bases, with 8 bases lying between them. CDR1 is SNHLY, CDR2 FYNNEI, per germline. CDR3 sequence reads: CASSRENSNQPQHF. The CDR3 nucleotides read TGTGCCAGCAGTCGGGAGAATAGCAATCAGCCCCAGCATTTT.

The table lists this clone with a count of one. The chain uses TRBV7-8 and TRBJ2-7; TRBD1 might be the D (6 bases). The CDR3 length is 12 residues. V dropped 3 bases and J dropped 5 bases, with 8 bases sitting between them. The V gene's germline CDR1 is SGHVS and CDR2 FQNEAQ. CDR3 bases: TGTGCCAGCAGCTTCAAGGGGGACGAGCAGTACTTC. As protein: CASSFKGDEQYF.

The chain is built from TRBV28 and TRBJ2-6; TRBD1 matches 9 bases. Trimming cost V 3 bases and J 0 bases; bases outside gene matches: 6. This CDR3 region has 18 residues. The germline V gene encodes CDR1 MDHEN and CDR2 SYDVKM. CDR3 region: CASSLGTGPYSGANVLTF. DNA of the CDR3: TGTGCCAGCAGTTTGGGGACAGGGCCCTACTCTGGGGCCAACGTCCTGACTTTC.

The chain recombines TRBV6-5 with TRBJ2-1, with 7 nucleotides matching TRBD1. The CDR3 totals 14 residues. Germline V gene data show CDR1 as MNHEY and CDR2 as SVGAGI. V lost 6 bases and J lost 4; bases outside the gene matches: 6. CDR3 loop: CASRRGQTYNEQFF. CDR3 in DNA: TGTGCCAGCAGAAGGGGGCAAACGTACAATGAGCAGTTCTTC.

This clone was seen repeatedly, ten times or more. Distinct nucleotide sequences in the sample also encode this CDR3. This chain's CDR3 is CASSLTGGTEAFF. As DNA, the CDR3 is TGTGCCAGCAGCTTAACAGGGGGCACTGAAGCTTTCTTT. The chain links TRBV7-8 to TRBJ1-1; 8 bases agree with TRBD1. V lost 2 bases and J lost 4; bases outside the gene matches: 0. This CDR3 has 13 amino acids. Germline CDR1 SGHVS, CDR2 FQNEAQ.

In this sample, this clone turned up a few times. The chain joins TRBV28 to TRBJ2-7; D might be TRBD1 (6 bases). The germline V gene has CDR1 MDHEN and CDR2 SYDVKM. Trimming cost V 8 bases and J 0 bases, with 23 bases left between them. CDR3 length equals 17 residues. The CDR3 here is CASVNPFGQGSSYEQYF. CDR3 DNA sequence: TGTGCCAGCGTTAACCCCTTCGGCCAGGGGAGCTCCTACGAGCAGTACTTC.

The chain uses TRBV30 and TRBJ2-1; tentatively, D is TRBD2 (6 bases). The V gene lost 0 bases and the J gene lost 9 bases, with 12 bases spanning the gap. The length of the CDR3 is 13 residues. Per the germline V gene, CDR1 is GTSNPN and CDR2 is SVGIG (reference sequence). CDR3 in amino acids: CAWSVRVGGEQFF. The CDR3 DNA follows: TGTGCCTGGAGTGTACGAGTGGGGGGTGAGCAGTTCTTC.

This clone was picked up a small number of times. The chain links TRBV6-1 to TRBJ2-1, with 7 bases fitting TRBD2. J gave up 3 bases and V 5 bases, and 4 bases lay outside the gene matches. Germline V CDR1 and CDR2: MNHNS, SASEGT. This CDR3 has 14 amino acids. DNA of the CDR3: TGTGCCAGCAGTCCGACTAGCTTCTACAATGAGCAGTTCTTC. Translating gives CASSPTSFYNEQFF.

This chain joins TRBV2 and TRBJ2-5; the D is unclear. This CDR3 comprises 12 residues. Germline assignment: CDR1 SNHLY and CDR2 FYNNEI. V was trimmed by 7 bases and J by 4 bases, leaving 10 bases between them. This CDR3 reads CASNRDAETQYF. The DNA of the CDR3 is TGTGCCAGCAATCGAGATGCAGAGACCCAGTACTTC.

The chain uses TRBV15 and TRBJ2-7, with D possibly TRBD2 on 6 matching bases. Trimming pared 3 bases from V and 5 bases from J, leaving 17 bases between. Per germline, CDR1 LNHNV and CDR2 YYDKDF (reference sequence). The CDR3 sequence is 15 residues long. The CDR3 DNA sequence: TGTGCCACCAGCAGTGAGACTAGTGCAAGGAACGAGCAGTACTTC. Translating it yields CATSSETSARNEQYF.

The chain joins TRBV11-2 to TRBJ1-1; TRBD1 agrees at 8 bases. This CDR3 contains 15 residues. V shed 5 bases and J 1 base; nucleotides not matched to a gene: 6. Germline CDR1 is SGHAT and CDR2 is FQNNGV. The CDR3 nucleotides are TGTGCCAGCAGCATCAGGGACAGGCCGAACACTGAAGCTTTCTTT. This translates into CASSIRDRPNTEAFF.